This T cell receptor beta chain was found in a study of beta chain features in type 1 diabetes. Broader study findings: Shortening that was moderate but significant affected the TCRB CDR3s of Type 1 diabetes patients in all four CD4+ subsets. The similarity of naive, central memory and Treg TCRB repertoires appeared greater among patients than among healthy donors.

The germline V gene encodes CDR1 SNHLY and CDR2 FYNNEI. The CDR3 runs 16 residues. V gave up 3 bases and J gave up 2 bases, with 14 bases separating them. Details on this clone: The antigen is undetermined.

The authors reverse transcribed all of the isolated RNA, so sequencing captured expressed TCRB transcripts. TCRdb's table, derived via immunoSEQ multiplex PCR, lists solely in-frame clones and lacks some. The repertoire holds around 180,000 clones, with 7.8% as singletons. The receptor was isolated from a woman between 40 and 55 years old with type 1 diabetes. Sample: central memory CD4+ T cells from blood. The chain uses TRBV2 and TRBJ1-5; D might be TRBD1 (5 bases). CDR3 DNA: TGTGCCAGCAGTGATGGAGCGGGACGGGGCAATCAGCCCCAGCATTTT. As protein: CASSDGAGRGNQPQHF.